These 17 T cell receptor beta chains originate from one sample sequenced in a study of identical twins. TCRdb reanalysed the 5' RACE reads using MiXCR and keeps one entry per CDR3 protein. The sample holds 570,000 or so distinct CDR3 sequences, around 9.6% seen once. These sequences were also reported in another study, on yellow fever vaccine responses in identical twins.

Sample: PBMCs. Receptor source: a woman under 30 in good health.

The chain has TRBV6-2 or TRBV6-3 and TRBJ2-1; D not certain. The germline gives CDR1 MNHEY, CDR2 SVGEGT. Deletions cut 0 bases from V and 10 bases from J, with 10 bases between. The CDR3 covers 13 residues. The CDR3 is CASSYSQLFEQFF. As DNA, the CDR3 is TGTGCCAGCAGTTACTCGCAGCTTTTCGAGCAGTTCTTC.

The sample holds many counts of this clonotype. The chain joins TRBV11-2 to TRBJ2-2; D gene unclear. Trimming took 5 bases from V and 6 from J, leaving 13 bases between them. This CDR3 has 14 amino acids. CDR1 SGHAT and CDR2 FQNNGV come from the germline V gene. In DNA form, the CDR3 reads TGTGCCAGCAGCAACCGAGCCCCTCCCGGGGAGCTGTTTTTT. Its translation is CASSNRAPPGELFF.

This clonotype occurred many times. The chain employs TRBV28 and TRBJ1-1, with no clear D. The CDR3 has 13 amino acids. Trimming shortened V by 7 bases and J by 1 base, and 10 bases separated the two germline ends. Germline V gene lookup returns CDR1 MDHEN and CDR2 SYDVKM. The CDR3 coding sequence is TGTGCCAGCACCCCCGACCCGAACACTGAAGCTTTCTTT. Protein sequence: CASTPDPNTEAFF.

The rearrangement uses TRBV4-1 and TRBJ2-7; D not resolved. Germline loops: CDR1 MGHRA, CDR2 YSYEKL. V lost 2 bases and J 1 base, leaving 12 bases between the germline ends. CDR3 length: 15 amino acids. The CDR3 sequence is CASSQFLGFSYEQYF. Written as DNA, the CDR3 is TGCGCCAGCAGCCAATTCCTGGGCTTTTCCTACGAGCAGTACTTC.

This clonotype has just a few counts. The V and J genes are TRBV28 and TRBJ2-7; D remains ambiguous. Germline-derived CDR1 and CDR2 are MDHEN and SYDVKM. The CDR3 is made up of 13 amino acids. Trimming shortened V by 3 bases and J by 3 bases, and 9 bases separated the two germline ends. CDR3 sequence reads: CASSFSRYYEQYF. In DNA, the CDR3 is TGTGCCAGCAGTTTCAGCCGGTACTACGAGCAGTACTTC.

J is TRBJ2-1 and V is TRBV6-5; 10 bases fit TRBD2. The germline CDR1 and CDR2 sequences are MNHEY and SVGAGI. This CDR3 spans 17 amino acids. V shed 0 bases, J shed 4 bases, and the junction held 6 bases outside the gene matches. CDR3 nucleotide sequence: TGTGCCAGCAGTTACTCACCAGCGGGGGGGCGTTACAATGAGCAGTTCTTC. Translated, it gives CASSYSPAGGRYNEQFF.

The chain joins TRBV6-1 to TRBJ2-7, with 11 bases aligning to TRBD1. Germline CDR1 is MNHNS and CDR2 is SASEGT. Losses at the gene ends were 6 bases for V and 3 bases for J; bases not matched to a gene: 4. CDR3 length equals 14 residues. CDR3 sequence (DNA): TGTGCCAGCAGCCCGGACAGGGGGCACTACGAGCAGTACTTC. Amino acid sequence: CASSPDRGHYEQYF.

This rearrangement joins TRBV29-1 to TRBJ2-1; 10 positions agree with TRBD2. Trimming cost V 6 bases and J 10 bases; bases outside gene matches: 12. CDR1 and CDR2 (germline): SQVTM, ANQGSEA. CDR3 length equals 14 residues. The DNA for the CDR3 is TGCAGCGTAGCCCTAGCGGGAGTCCCCTTGGAGCAGTTCTTC. The encoded protein is CSVALAGVPLEQFF.

In this sample, this clonotype turned up a few times. CDR3 sequence: CASSFQVGGEQYF. CDR3 nucleotides: TGTGCCAGCAGTTTCCAGGTTGGGGGCGAGCAGTACTTC. This chain joins TRBV28 and TRBJ2-7; tentatively, D is TRBD1 or TRBD2 (5 bases each). Germline CDR1 MDHEN, CDR2 SYDVKM. This CDR3 has 13 amino acids. V lost 3 bases and J lost 6, with 12 bases in between. Full variable domain (missing parts from reference TRBV28 and TRBJ2-7): DVKVTQSSRYLVKRTGEKVFLECVQDMDHENMFWYRQDPGLGLRLIYFSYDVKMKEKGDIPEGYSVSREKKERFSLILESASTNQTSMYLCASSFQVGGEQYFGPGTRLTVT.

This clonotype was recorded at least ten times. The chain uses TRBV29-1 and TRBJ2-7, with D uncertain. Germline V CDR1 and CDR2: SQVTM, ANQGSEA. V was cut by 6 bases and J by 0 bases, with 12 bases left in between. This CDR3 has 13 amino acids. The CDR3: CSVTIGSSYEQYF. The CDR3 bases are TGCAGCGTGACGATCGGCAGCTCCTACGAGCAGTACTTC.

The chain couples TRBV6-1 to TRBJ2-2; TRBD1 matches 8 bases. Looked up from germline, CDR1 is MNHNS and CDR2 is SASEGT. V was pared by 6 bases and J by 6 bases, with 15 bases of the junction left unmatched. The CDR3 is 17 residues long. The CDR3 loop is CASSPRTGSVGAGELFF. CDR3 bases: TGTGCCAGCAGCCCACGGACAGGGAGTGTAGGCGCCGGGGAGCTGTTTTTT.

The table lists this clonotype with many counts. The rearrangement uses TRBV5-1 and TRBJ1-2, with D hard to call. Deletions cut 1 base from V and 4 bases from J, with 8 bases between. CDR1 SGHRS and CDR2 YFSETQ come from the germline V gene. The CDR3 is 13 amino acids. CDR3 protein: CASSLSSTYGYTF. CDR3 coding DNA: TGCGCCAGCAGCTTGAGTAGCACCTATGGCTACACCTTC.

This clonotype showed up just a few times. The gene calls are TRBV3-1 and TRBJ1-2; TRBD1 agrees at 8 bases. V was clipped by 1 base and J by 4 bases; unmatched bases: 2. Germline-derived CDR1 and CDR2 are LGHDT and YNNKEL (reference sequence). The CDR3 is 14 residues long. In DNA form, the CDR3 reads TGTGCCAGCAGCCAAGCCGGGACAGGCTATGGCTACACCTTC. It translates to CASSQAGTGYGYTF.

In this sample, this clonotype turned up many times. This rearrangement joins TRBV6-2 or TRBV6-3 to TRBJ2-7; possibly TRBD1 for D (5 bases). The CDR3 is made up of 15 amino acids. From germline, CDR1 is MNHEY and CDR2 SVGEGT. V dropped 6 bases and J dropped 2 bases, with 17 bases sitting between them. The CDR3 here is CASREIQGTPYEQYF. As DNA, the CDR3 is TGTGCCAGCAGAGAGATCCAGGGTACTCCCTACGAGCAGTACTTC.

The chain recombines TRBV28 with TRBJ2-2; D possibly corresponds to TRBD2 (7 bases). Trimming pared 6 bases from V and 4 bases from J, leaving 18 bases between. Per the germline V gene, CDR1 is MDHEN and CDR2 is SYDVKM. The CDR3 has 16 amino acids. The CDR3 loop is CASRQGGATGTGELFF. Here the CDR3 DNA reads TGTGCCAGCAGACAAGGGGGGGCCACGGGCACCGGGGAGCTGTTTTTT.

This clonotype was seen many times. The rearrangement links TRBV6-4 to TRBJ2-3; 8 bases map to TRBD2. V lost 6 bases, J lost 2 bases, and 7 bases stayed unmatched. Germline lookup yields CDR1 MRHNA and CDR2 SNTAGT. The CDR3 has 15 residues. This chain's CDR3 is CASSSLSGDTDTQYF. In DNA form, the CDR3 reads TGTGCCAGCAGCTCCCTTAGCGGGGACACAGATACGCAGTATTTT.

Ten or more counts support this clonotype. The chain combines TRBV6-4 with TRBJ2-3, with 9 bases aligning to TRBD2. Germline V gives CDR1 MRHNA, CDR2 SNTAGT. The V segment lost 4 bases and the J segment 0 bases; nucleotides outside the gene matches: 2. The CDR3 has 15 amino acids. The DNA for the CDR3 is TGTGCCAGCAGTGCTACTAGCGGGAGCACAGATACGCAGTATTTT. Its protein is CASSATSGSTDTQYF.